These T cell receptor beta chains were read from a single sample in a study of cytomegalovirus exposure and HLA in healthy donors. Sequencing was performed with immunoSEQ multiplex PCR; in TCRdb, only in-frame clones are kept and a portion is missing. The table lists roughly 130,000 clones, around 82% of them singletons. The sample consisted of PBMCs. The receptors here all came from a male donor in good health and CMV-seropositive. The CDR3 runs from the conserved cysteine through the conserved F or W. A D gene is named only where the DNA matches it firmly. Only some rows state a clone size, as once, few, many or a class for expanded clones.

v_call	d_call	j_call	clone_size	cdr3_nt	cdr3_aa
TRBV4-2	TRBD2	TRBJ2-2	-	TGTGCCAGCAGCCATGGCCCCCCTAGACTAGCGGGAGGGGGGGAGCTGTTTTTT	CASSHGPPRLAGGGELFF
TRBV27	TRBD2	TRBJ2-7	-	TGTGCCAGCAGCCCGGGACTAGCTCCCTACGAGCAGTACTTC	CASSPGLAPYEQYF
TRBV5-1	-	TRBJ2-7	-	TGCGCCAGCAAGGAATCGCGGAACTTCTACGAGCAGTACTTC	CASKESRNFYEQYF
TRBV5-1	-	TRBJ1-2	-	TGCGCCAGCAGCTTCGCAGTAGCGGATAACTATGGCTACACCTTC	CASSFAVADNYGYTF
TRBV7-3	TRBD1	TRBJ2-2	-	TGTGCCAGCAGCTTAGGAAGGGGGACAGAGAACACCGGGGAGCTGTTTTTT	CASSLGRGTENTGELFF
TRBV5-4	TRBD2	TRBJ2-2	-	TGTGCCAGCAGCGTGGGGACTAGCTCAAAAGGGGCCGGGGAGCTGTTTTTT	CASSVGTSSKGAGELFF
TRBV11-3	-	TRBJ1-5	-	TGTGCCAGCAGCTTAGGGTTGGGGCACAATCAGCCCCAGCATTTT	CASSLGLGHNQPQHF
TRBV28	TRBD2	TRBJ2-3	-	TGTGCCAGCAGACTGTTACTCTCTACTAGCGGGAGGCTCGAAGCAGATACGCAGTATTTT	CASRLLLSTSGRLEADTQYF
TRBV6-1	-	TRBJ2-7	once	TGTGCCAGCAGGGAGGGCGGGATCTCCTACGAGCAGTACTTC	CASREGGISYEQYF
TRBV28	-	TRBJ1-4	-	TGTGCCAGCAGTTTAATGGGAGCAACTAATGAAAAACTGTTTTTT	CASSLMGATNEKLFF
TRBV28	TRBD1	TRBJ1-5	-	TGTGCCAGCAGTTTATCTGACAGGGGAAGCAATCAGCCCCAGCATTTT	CASSLSDRGSNQPQHF
TRBV9	-	TRBJ1-4	-	TGTGCCAGCAGCCCTCACCAGGGGACGACAACTAATGAAAAACTGTTTTTT	CASSPHQGTTTNEKLFF
TRBV7-3	-	TRBJ2-5	-	TGTGCCAGCAGCCGGACAGCCCAAGAGACCCAGTACTTC	CASSRTAQETQYF
TRBV6-4	-	TRBJ2-3	few	TGTGCCAGCAGTGACTCGGGACTGAGCACAGATACGCAGTATTTT	CASSDSGLSTDTQYF
TRBV6-6	-	TRBJ2-7	-	TGTGCCAGCACCTTTGGGGCGGTGAGCTCCTACGAGCAGTACTTC	CASTFGAVSSYEQYF
TRBV6-6	TRBD2	TRBJ2-7	-	TGTGCCAGCAGTTGGGGCGGGAGGACAAGCTCCTACGAGCAGTACTTC	CASSWGGRTSSYEQYF
TRBV7-2	-	TRBJ2-3	-	TGTGCCAGCAGCCTTTCCCGGGATACGCAGTATTTT	CASSLSRDTQYF
TRBV27	-	TRBJ1-1	-	TGTGCCAGCAGTTTAACGGTTAGGAACACTGAAGCTTTCTTT	CASSLTVRNTEAFF
TRBV30	-	TRBJ2-2	-	TGTGCCTGGAGGGGCAGTGGGAACACCGGGGAGCTGTTTTTT	CAWRGSGNTGELFF
TRBV6-1	-	TRBJ2-7	-	TGTGCCAGCAGTGAAGCAGCCGGCGGTTCCTACGAGCAGTACTTC	CASSEAAGGSYEQYF
TRBV19	-	TRBJ1-5	few	TGTGCCAGTAGTATATCAGGGGCGGCCCAGCATTTT	CASSISGAAQHF
TRBV18	-	TRBJ2-4	-	TGTGCCAGCTCACCACCATCCGTAGCCAAAAACATTCAGTACTTC	CASSPPSVAKNIQYF
TRBV6-9	-	TRBJ1-5	-	TGTGCCATCTGGACTGGCGACAATCAGCCCCAGCATTTT	CAIWTGDNQPQHF
TRBV29-1	TRBD2	TRBJ2-2	-	TGCAGCGCCCGCCCGGGAGGAACCGGGGAGCTGTTTTTT	CSARPGGTGELFF
TRBV7-9	TRBD2	TRBJ2-1	-	TGTGCCAGCAGCTTAGGGCGGGAGGCCACGAACAATGAGCAGTTCTTC	CASSLGREATNNEQFF
TRBV30	-	TRBJ2-3	-	TGTGCCTGGGAGGGCCTGAACCAGGCAGATACGCAGTATTTT	CAWEGLNQADTQYF
TRBV6-6	TRBD1	TRBJ1-3	-	TGTGCCAGCAGATCAAACAGGGGCGCTGGAAACACCATATATTTT	CASRSNRGAGNTIYF
TRBV29-1	-	TRBJ2-5	-	TGCAGCGCCCAAAGGGGCGGGGGCACAGAGACCCAGTACTTC	CSAQRGGGTETQYF
TRBV6-5	-	TRBJ2-5	-	TGTGCCAGCAAGGGACTTATAGAGACCCAGTACTTC	CASKGLIETQYF
TRBV11-2	-	TRBJ2-7	once	TGTGCCAGCAGCCAACACGCCTACGAGCAGTACTTC	CASSQHAYEQYF
TRBV7-9	-	TRBJ1-1	-	TGTGCCAGCATTAGAGGTGGCGAGAACACTGAAGCTTTCTTT	CASIRGGENTEAFF
TRBV28	-	TRBJ1-1	once	TGTGCCAGCAGTTTTTGGGGGGGCGCTTACACTGAAGCTTTCTTT	CASSFWGGAYTEAFF
TRBV4-3	-	TRBJ2-2	-	TGCGCCAGCAGCCAAACTACAGGGATCACCGGGGAGCTGTTTTTT	CASSQTTGITGELFF
TRBV4-1	TRBD2	TRBJ2-1	-	TGCGCCAGCAGCCTACTAGCGGGAGAGATGAATGAGCAGTTCTTC	CASSLLAGEMNEQFF
TRBV9	TRBD2	TRBJ2-5	-	TGTGCCAGCAGCGTAGAAAGCGGGAGGGGCGAGACCCAGTACTTC	CASSVESGRGETQYF
TRBV30	-	TRBJ2-3	-	TGTGCCTGGAGTGTAAACTATGGCGATTTACGATTGCATACGCAGTATTTT	CAWSVNYGDLRLHTQYF
TRBV30	TRBD2	TRBJ2-7	few	TGTGCCTGGAGTGTACTCGGACTAGCGGGGCTCTCCTACGAGCAGTACTTC	CAWSVLGLAGLSYEQYF
TRBV28	TRBD1	TRBJ1-5	once	TGTGCCAGCGAGCCCCGACAGGGTTACAATCAGCCCCAGCATTTT	CASEPRQGYNQPQHF
TRBV28	-	TRBJ1-5	few	TGTGCCAGCAGTTTCGGCAGGGATCAGCCCCAGCATTTT	CASSFGRDQPQHF
TRBV19	-	TRBJ1-2	once	TGTGCCAGTAGTATAGTCGGGGAGTATGGCTACACCTTC	CASSIVGEYGYTF
TRBV5-6	-	TRBJ2-5	-	TGTGCCAGCAGCTTGTACGGGGGGACAGGTGAGACCCAGTACTTC	CASSLYGGTGETQYF
TRBV2	-	TRBJ1-2	-	TGTGCCAGCAGTGATGACACCTCTAACTATGGCTACACCTTC	CASSDDTSNYGYTF
TRBV7-2	TRBD2	TRBJ2-3	-	TGTGCCAGCAGCTCTCGGACTAGCGGGATAGGTAGGAATACGCAGTATTTT	CASSSRTSGIGRNTQYF
TRBV13	-	TRBJ2-3	once	TGTGCCAGCAGCTCCTCATTAGCGGCAGATACGCAGTATTTT	CASSSSLAADTQYF
TRBV6-1	-	TRBJ2-3	-	TGTGCCAGCAGTGACCACGGGACAAAATACACAGATACGCAGTATTTT	CASSDHGTKYTDTQYF
TRBV7-8	-	TRBJ2-6	-	TGTGCCAGCAGCTTCTATGGAGGGATGGCTGGGGCCAACGGCCTGACTTTC	CASSFYGGMAGANGLTF
TRBV19	TRBD2	TRBJ2-2	-	TGTGCCAGTAGTATAGTCCTAGCGGGAGGCGGGGAGCTGTTTTTT	CASSIVLAGGGELFF
TRBV7-2	TRBD1	TRBJ1-3	once	TGTGCCAGCAGCCGGACAGGGGATTCTGGAAACACCATATATTTT	CASSRTGDSGNTIYF
TRBV27	TRBD2	TRBJ2-5	-	TGTGCCAGCAGTTTTAGCGGGAGGGGGAAGACCCAGTACTTC	CASSFSGRGKTQYF
TRBV5-6	-	TRBJ2-3	-	TGTGCCAGCAGCTTGCGGTTTTACTGGAGGAAAGAAAGGGATACGCAGTATTTT	CASSLRFYWRKERDTQYF
TRBV5-4	-	TRBJ2-2	-	TGTGCCAGCAGCTTGCCCCCGGGACAAAACACCGGGGAGCTGTTTTTT	CASSLPPGQNTGELFF
TRBV30	-	TRBJ2-3	-	TGTGCCTGTTCACCAGGGAACACAGATACGCAGTATTTT	CACSPGNTDTQYF
TRBV5-4	TRBD2	TRBJ2-3	-	TGTGCCGTGCGGGAGATAAGCACAGATACGCAGTATTTT	CAVREISTDTQYF
TRBV29-1	-	TRBJ1-6	-	TGCAGCGTTGAAGTACTGGATAATTCACCCCTCCACTTT	CSVEVLDNSPLHF
TRBV27	TRBD2	TRBJ2-1	-	TGTGCCAGCAGTTCTAGCGGGAGATACGGTGAGCAGTTCTTC	CASSSSGRYGEQFF
TRBV28	TRBD1	TRBJ2-1	-	TGTGCCAGCCGGGACAGGGGAACCAATGAGCAGTTCTTC	CASRDRGTNEQFF
TRBV10-3	-	TRBJ2-7	-	TGTGCCATCAGTGAGGATCCACTCCGCGAGCAGTACTTC	CAISEDPLREQYF
TRBV4-2	TRBD2	TRBJ2-7	-	TGTGCCAGCAGCCAAGATCGGCTAGCGGGAGGAAGTTACGAGCAGTACTTC	CASSQDRLAGGSYEQYF